This entry lists 11 T cell receptor beta chains sequenced from one sample in a study of shared clonotypes between healthy human individuals. The protocol was immunoSEQ multiplex PCR, while the TCRdb copy is restricted to in-frame clones and leaves out a portion. The data contain about 500,000 clones, 75% to 80% of them singletons. Sequenced material: PBMCs. The receptors originated from a middle-aged woman in good health. Some clones in this sample may be carry-over from other donors' samples.

This clone turned up a few times. The J gene is TRBJ2-2, the V gene TRBV7-6; no clear D gene. There are 14 residues in the CDR3. Looked up from germline, CDR1 is SGHVS and CDR2 is FNYEAQ. Deletions cut 0 bases from V and 7 bases from J, with 9 bases between. The CDR3, as DNA: TGTGCCAGCAGCTTAGCGCTTAGGGACGGGGAGCTGTTTTTT. Translated: CASSLALRDGELFF.

The chain uses TRBV5-5 and TRBJ2-3, with TRBD1 as a possible D gene (6 bases). The CDR3 runs 17 residues. The V end lost 2 bases, the J end lost 4 bases, and 20 bases lay between the germline ends. The germline gives CDR1 SGHKS, CDR2 YYEKEE (reference sequence). CDR3 loop: CASSFSPVWQGSDTQYF. The CDR3 DNA follows: TGTGCCAGCAGCTTTTCCCCCGTGTGGCAGGGGTCAGATACGCAGTATTTT. The entire variable domain, with the rest obtained from reference TRBV5-5 and TRBJ2-3, is as follows: DAGVTQSPTHLIKTRGQQVTLRCSPISGHKSVSWYQQVLGQGPQFIFQYYEKEERGRGNFPDRFSARQFPNYSSELNVNALLLGDSALYLCASSFSPVWQGSDTQYFGPGTRLTVL.

The V gene is TRBV4-1, the J gene TRBJ1-4; TRBD1 matches 7 bases. The CDR3 has 15 amino acids. Unmatched junction bases numbered 3, after V lost 0 bases and J lost 5 bases. From germline, CDR1 is MGHRA and CDR2 YSYEKL. This CDR3 is CASSQEGTENEKLFF. The CDR3 nucleotides read TGCGCCAGCAGCCAAGAAGGGACAGAGAATGAAAAACTGTTTTTT.

V is TRBV30 and J is TRBJ2-7, with D uncertain. Germline V gene data show CDR1 as GTSNPN and CDR2 as SVGIG (reference sequence). This CDR3 is 13 amino acids long. V lost 0 bases and J 6 bases, leaving 12 bases between the germline ends. The CDR3 spells CAWSVAVGVEQYF. The CDR3 bases are TGTGCCTGGAGTGTTGCGGTTGGGGTCGAGCAGTACTTC.

The chain combines TRBV11-3 with TRBJ2-1, with 8 bases fitting TRBD1. Germline V CDR1 and CDR2: SGHNT, YENEEA. After removal of 4 bases from V and 7 bases from J, the junction contained 9 bases not matched to a gene. The CDR3 is 15 amino acids. The CDR3 bases are TGTGCCAGCAGCTCCCTAGGGACAGGATCGAATGAGCAGTTCTTC. It encodes CASSSLGTGSNEQFF.

This clone has at least ten counts. Other DNA sequences of this sample code for an identical CDR3. This rearrangement joins TRBV7-2 to TRBJ2-7, with 8 bases matching TRBD1. The V gene's germline CDR1 is SGHTA and CDR2 FQGNSA. The V gene end was trimmed by 5 bases and the J gene end by 2 bases; junction bases not matched to a gene: 5. The length of the CDR3 is 14 residues. CDR3 amino acids: CASSPRQGPYEQYF. The CDR3 region has the DNA TGTGCCAGCAGCCCCAGACAGGGGCCCTACGAGCAGTACTTC. The full variable domain, rest sourced from reference TRBV7-2 and TRBJ2-7, is GAGVSQSPSNKVTEKGKDVELRCDPISGHTALYWYRQSLGQGLEFLIYFQGNSAPDKSGLPSDRFSAERTGGSVSTLTIQRTQQEDSAVYLCASSPRQGPYEQYFGPGTRLTVT.

This sequence joins TRBV5-1 and TRBJ2-7; D call uncertain. The CDR3 has 13 residues. The V end was cut by 0 bases, the J end by 7 bases, with 11 bases between. Per germline, CDR1 SGHRS and CDR2 YFSETQ. This CDR3 reads CASSLGSRGEQYF. The CDR3 nucleotides are TGCGCCAGCAGCTTGGGAAGCCGCGGAGAGCAGTACTTC.

This clone was detected a few times. This rearrangement joins TRBV30 to TRBJ1-5; TRBD1 is a possible D gene (5 bases). The V and J ends lost 0 bases and 12 bases respectively, with 18 bases between them. This CDR3 is built from 14 residues. Germline V CDR1 and CDR2: GTSNPN, SVGIG (reference sequence). The CDR3 region has the DNA TGTGCCTGGAGTGTATTGGGCCGCCGGGGACTCCAGCATTTT. It translates to CAWSVLGRRGLQHF.

The V call is TRBV4-1, the J call TRBJ2-4, with 8 bases that match TRBD1. Germline CDR1 reads MGHRA; CDR2 reads YSYEKL. V lost 1 base to trimming and J lost 1 base; unmatched junction nucleotides: 6. The CDR3 has 17 residues. The CDR3, as DNA: TGCGCCAGCAGCCAAGTTCCGACAGGGGCCGCCAAAAACATTCAGTACTTC. Its protein product is CASSQVPTGAAKNIQYF.

This clone was observed once. CDR3 DNA sequence: TGTGCCAGCAGCTTGGGAGTTAGCGGAGCCTACGAGCAGTACTTC. The encoded protein is CASSLGVSGAYEQYF. The rearrangement joins TRBV5-4 to TRBJ2-7; possibly TRBD2 for D (6 bases). Germline CDR1 SGHNT, CDR2 YYREEE (reference sequence). The CDR3 consists of 15 residues. V dropped 0 bases and J dropped 2 bases, with 12 bases sitting between them.

Comments on this clone: This likely reflects a read error, since a far larger clone is one base away. Other DNA sequences within the sample encode an identical CDR3. This chain uses TRBV6-6 with TRBJ1-5; D is unresolved. Between the trimmed V and J ends, which lost 0 bases and 4 bases, there was a span of 10 bases. The CDR3 consists of 15 residues. The germline V gene has CDR1 MNHNY and CDR2 SVGAGI (reference sequence). The CDR3 DNA sequence: TGTGCCAGCAGTTACTCGAGCAGCCCAAATCAGCCCCAGCATTTT. Protein product: CASSYSSSPNQPQHF.